In its sample, the clone carrying this TCR beta chain was seen many times. Antigen: not known. The sample comes from a study of T cells in Graves' hyperthyroidism and ophthalmopathy. Study-wide background: Initial diagnosis, before any treatment, was when peripheral blood was collected. Study-wide points: Most clonotypes that expanded in the thyroid above 0.001 also showed up in blood.

CDR1 MGHRA and CDR2 YSYEKL come from the germline V gene. The ends were cut back, 0 bases at V and 6 bases at J, with 11 bases in the middle. The CDR3 length is 14 residues. It was RNA transcripts that yielded the amplified TCR beta CDR3 regions. HTBI primers were employed in a first-round RT-PCR of the TCR CDR3. One entry per CDR3 protein results from TCRdb running MiXCR on the multiplex PCR reads. The sample carries hundreds of thousands of distinct CDR3 sequences, about 25% recorded once. The chain carries TRBV4-1 and TRBJ2-5, with D maybe TRBD1 (5 bases). The receptor's source is a man in his forties or fifties with Graves' hyperthyroidism that later progressed to Graves' ophthalmopathy. Source material: blood. CDR3 sequence (DNA): TGCGCCAGCAGCCAAGATAAAGGGGTAAAGACCCAGTACTTC. Translating gives CASSQDKGVKTQYF.